The sample holds many counts of the clone carrying this TCR beta chain. Germline V gene sequence: CDR1 MDHEN, CDR2 SYDVKM. The CDR3 sequence is 15 residues long. V dropped 3 bases and J dropped 2 bases, with 14 bases sitting between them. This sample was taken from a study of T cells in Graves' hyperthyroidism and ophthalmopathy. Researchers took RNA transcripts and amplified the TCR beta CDR3 regions from them. RT-PCR in the first round (using the HTBI primer set) targeted the TCR CDR3. TCRdb reprocessed the multiplex PCR reads via MiXCR and lists one record per CDR3 protein. The sample holds 660,000 or so distinct CDR3 sequences, roughly 20% seen once.

The rearrangement joins TRBV28 to TRBJ2-7; D ambiguous. Specimen: blood. This receptor was taken from a man in his thirties or forties with Graves' ophthalmopathy. CDR3 loop: CASSLIQALTYEQYF. In DNA, the CDR3 is TGTGCCAGCAGTTTGATTCAGGCTTTGACCTACGAGCAGTACTTC.